Listed here is a single T cell receptor beta chain. Its antigen is not identified. This table comes from immunoSEQ multiplex PCR, and its TCRdb copy is limited to in-frame clones, with some not included. The data show some 3,000 clones, under 65% seen once. This sample was taken from a study of coeliac disease. At the level of the study: Disease groups: newly diagnosed active, refractory type I, gluten-free-diet controlled. Without high-resolution HLA typing, biased TRBV7-2 usage was examined as a proof of principle.

V gave up 3 bases and J gave up 7 bases; unmatched junction bases: 6. CDR3 length: 16 residues. Germline assignment: CDR1 SQVTM and CDR2 ANQGSEA. Points from the study as a whole: Intraepithelial and lamina propria fractions were not highly pure, so cross-contamination was possible. In active celiac disease, intraepithelial and lamina propria TRB and TRG repertoires were less clonal than controls.

Sequenced sample: intraepithelial lymphocytes from the gut. The chain combines TRBV29-1 with TRBJ2-1; 16 bases are a match to TRBD2. The clonotype was recovered from a man aged 50 or older with active celiac disease. CDR3 in DNA: TGCAGCGTTGATGGGGGACTAGCGGGGGGGAATAATGAGCAGTTCTTC. It is translated as CSVDGGLAGGNNEQFF.